Presented here are 4 T cell receptor beta chains from one specimen sequenced in a study of blood T cell repertoires in COVID-19. Here immunoSEQ multiplex PCR was the method, and the copy in TCRdb shows in-frame clones only, minus some. The data hold about 260,000 clones, with approximately 90% observed a single time. The specimen sequenced was PBMCs or T cells enriched from blood (not recorded which). These receptors came from a woman aged 18-35 years who had recovered from COVID-19.

The J gene is TRBJ1-1, the V gene TRBV6-5, with no clear D. V was clipped by 5 bases and J by 5 bases, with 6 bases between them. Germline V lookup: CDR1 MNHEY, CDR2 SVGAGI. This CDR3 is 11 amino acids long. The CDR3: CASSLLTEAFF. CDR3 DNA: TGTGCCAGCAGTCTATTGACTGAAGCTTTCTTT.

This sequence joins TRBV2 and TRBJ2-7, with 10 positions matching TRBD1. Germline V gene lookup returns CDR1 SNHLY and CDR2 FYNNEI. V shed 4 bases and J 4 bases; nucleotides not matched to a gene: 4. The CDR3 sequence is 14 residues long. The CDR3 DNA reads TGTGCCAGCAGTGCACGGGACAGGGGTTACGAGCAGTACTTC. Protein sequence: CASSARDRGYEQYF.

The J gene is TRBJ1-1, the V gene TRBV2; D is uncertain. The CDR3 spans 14 residues. CDR1 is SNHLY and CDR2 is FYNNEI in the germline V gene. V was pared by 6 bases and J by 4 bases, with 15 bases between. The CDR3 sequence is CASRIISGGTEAFF. The CDR3 DNA is TGTGCCAGCAGAATTATTTCGGGAGGCACTGAAGCTTTCTTT.

The V and J genes are TRBV14 and TRBJ1-1; perhaps TRBD1 as D (6 bases). Germline V gene lookup returns CDR1 SGHDN and CDR2 FVKESK. V was clipped by 5 bases and J by 1 base, with 11 bases between them. CDR3 size: 14 residues. Here the CDR3 reads CASSTQGWNTEAFF. CDR3 sequence (DNA): TGTGCCAGCAGCACACAGGGTTGGAACACTGAAGCTTTCTTT.